One and the same sample provided the 21 T cell receptor beta chains below, sequenced in a study of molecular identifiers for immune sequencing clone quantification (dated by TCRdb to 2017 to 2018). Library creation used PCR. Sequencing was performed on a NextSeq 500. TCRdb trimmed public reads at Q25 via fastp, called clones via MiXCR and kept in-frame beta chains. Each CDR3 protein appears once, grouped with its most common genes and DNA. A total of approximately 320,000 distinct CDR3 sequences appear in this sample, over 20% of them only once. The biggest ten clones account for 0.74% of the sample. What was sequenced was naive CD8+ T cells from blood, with Jurkat cell RNA spiked in. The cell subset or site label on this specimen signifies: FACS-sorted CD8+CD4-CCR7+CD45RA+ naive T cells. All receptors come from a human donor in good health. Some libraries in this study had Jurkat cell RNA spiked in.

This clonotype came up once. A much more abundant neighbour one base away suggests this may be a read error. Because the CDR3 is missing its conserved closing phenylalanine or tryptophan, this is likely a read error. The V call is TRBV4-1, the J call TRBJ2-7, with D maybe TRBD2 (5 bases). The CDR3 runs 13 residues. CDR1 and CDR2 (germline): MGHRA, YSYEKL. V lost 4 bases to trimming and J lost 6 bases, with 13 bases between them. CDR3 DNA: TGCGCCAGCAGCCCCAGACAAAGCGGCGAGCAGTACATC. This codes for CASSPRQSGEQYI.

Notes on this clonotype: A much larger clone lies a single base off, so this may be a read error. In this CDR3 the conserved last residue, phenylalanine or tryptophan, is missing, so a read error is likely. The chain uses TRBV6-1 and TRBJ2-7, with D hard to call. In germline, CDR1 is MNHNS, CDR2 SASEGT. V dropped 7 bases and J dropped 5 bases, with 3 bases sitting between them. The CDR3 consists of 9 residues. The CDR3, as DNA: TGTGCCAGCAAGAACGAGCAGTACATC. This sequence encodes CASKNEQYI.

A remark on this clonotype: The germline gene is not matched at one end of the junction; a read error may be the cause. This chain links TRBV6-5 with TRBJ2-1; D tentatively reads TRBD1 or TRBD2 (5 bases each). This CDR3 is 16 amino acids long. Germline loops: CDR1 MNHEY, CDR2 SVGAGI. The CDR3 nucleotides read TGTGTCAGCAGCACTAACGTGGGGGAGACCTACAATGAGCAGTGCTTC. Translation gives CVSSTNVGETYNEQCF.

This clonotype was seen repeatedly, ten times or more. J is TRBJ2-3 and V is TRBV20-1; TRBD1 matches at 8 bases. Germline V gene sequence: CDR1 DFQATT, CDR2 SNEGSKA (reference sequence). CDR3 size: 14 residues. Trimming took 1 base from V and 5 from J; bases not matched to a gene: 5. The DNA of the CDR3 is TGCAGTGCTAGAGTGCGCAGGGGGCAAGATACGCAGTATTTT. Translated: CSARVRRGQDTQYF.

This clonotype was counted once. The chain uses TRBV7-9 and TRBJ2-5, with D uncertain. V lost 4 bases and J lost 3, with 12 bases in between. This CDR3 is built from 14 residues. The germline V gene has CDR1 SEHNR and CDR2 FQNEAQ (reference sequence). This chain's CDR3 is CASSCTDREETQYF. The CDR3 DNA sequence: TGTGCCAGCAGCTGTACTGACCGGGAAGAGACCCAGTACTTC.

This clonotype has at least ten counts. This rearrangement joins TRBV7-2 to TRBJ1-1; D remains ambiguous. CDR3 length equals 15 residues. The V end was cut by 2 bases, the J end by 0 bases, with 10 bases between. Germline CDR1 and CDR2: SGHTA and FQGNSA. The CDR3 DNA is TGTGCCAGCAGCTTAAACAGAGGGATGAACACTGAAGCTTTCTTT. It is translated as CASSLNRGMNTEAFF.

Notes on this clonotype: A read error is likely, as this CDR3 ends without the conserved phenylalanine or tryptophan. J is TRBJ2-3 and V is TRBV6-5; tentative D call: TRBD2 (7 bases). The V end was cut by 0 bases, the J end by 6 bases, with 13 bases between. The CDR3 has 15 amino acids. Germline lookup yields CDR1 MNHEY and CDR2 SVGAGI. CDR3 bases: TGTGCCAGCAGTTACTCGGCGGGGGCACGGGATACGCAGTATTTA. Residues: CASSYSAGARDTQYL.

The chain recombines TRBV2 with TRBJ2-3; D tentatively reads TRBD1 or TRBD2 (5 bases each). V shed 0 bases and J shed 4 bases, with 14 bases lying between them. The CDR3 has 16 residues. From germline, CDR1 is SNHLY and CDR2 FYNNEI. CDR3 protein: CASSEAGRMGADTQYF. The CDR3 bases are TGTGCCAGCAGTGAAGCGGGACGGATGGGTGCAGATACGCAGTATTTT.

This clonotype was counted many times. One end of the junction fails to match germline, which may point to a read error. The genes are TRBV7-7 and TRBJ2-3; D ambiguous. Germline lookup yields CDR1 SSHAT and CDR2 FNYEAQ (reference sequence). This CDR3 comprises 15 residues. The CDR3 here is CASSPVGGYTDTQYF. CDR3 bases: TGTGCTAGCAGTCCTGTGGGCGGTTATACAGATACGCAGTATTTT.

A word on this clonotype: A much larger clone differs from this one at a single base, so this may be a read error. V is TRBV7-9 and J is TRBJ1-1, with D uncertain. Germline V gene data show CDR1 as SEHNR and CDR2 as FQNEAQ (reference sequence). CDR3 length equals 15 residues. CDR3 protein: CAGSLVLGENTEAFF. The DNA of the CDR3 is TGTGCCGGCAGCTTAGTGCTAGGCGAGAACACTGAAGCTTTCTTT. Full variable domain (outside the CDR3, taken from reference TRBV7-9 and TRBJ1-1): DTGVSQNPRHKITKRGQNVTFRCDPISEHNRLYWYRQTLGQGPEFLTYFQNEAQLEKSRLLSDRFSAERPKGSFSTLEIQRTEQGDSAMYLCAGSLVLGENTEAFFGQGTRLTVV.

This clonotype was detected many times. The V call is TRBV19, the J call TRBJ1-1; no clear D gene. V was shortened by 3 bases and J by 6 bases, with 17 bases between the two germline ends. The CDR3 is 15 amino acids. CDR1 is LNHDA and CDR2 is SQIVND in the germline V gene (reference sequence). Written as DNA, the CDR3 is TGTGCCAGTAGTATGACGGCCTCCGGGGTCCCTGAAGCTTTCTTT. As protein: CASSMTASGVPEAFF.

This chain connects TRBV5-1 to TRBJ2-3, with D unclear. The CDR3 sequence is 15 residues long. Germline V gives CDR1 SGHRS, CDR2 YFSETQ. V lost 2 bases to trimming and J lost 2 bases, with 12 bases between them. The CDR3 region is CASSFTQLNTDTQYF. The CDR3 bases are TGCGCCAGCAGCTTTACCCAGCTGAACACAGATACGCAGTATTTT.

This clonotype was counted many times. CDR3 DNA sequence: TGTGCCAGCAGTGCCGCCGCGGACCCGGAGCAGTTCTTC. The encoded protein is CASSAAADPEQFF. The chain links TRBV6-2 or TRBV6-3 to TRBJ2-1; D remains unclear. Deletions cut 5 bases from V and 10 bases from J, with 15 bases between. This CDR3 comprises 13 residues. From germline, CDR1 is MNHEY and CDR2 SVGEGT.

The V and J genes are TRBV27 and TRBJ2-7; tentative D call: TRBD1 (6 bases). Germline V gene sequence: CDR1 MNHEY, CDR2 SMNVEV (reference sequence). The CDR3 length is 14 residues. Trimming took off 1 base at V and 6 bases at J, with 13 bases between the two ends. The CDR3 sequence is CASSLFGGGFEQYF. The CDR3 nucleotides read TGTGCCAGCAGTTTATTTGGGGGCGGTTTCGAGCAGTACTTC.

As concerns this clonotype: A much larger clone sits a single nucleotide away, making a read error possible. The V gene is TRBV7-9, the J gene TRBJ2-3; D unclear. V was pared by 1 base and J by 4 bases, with 6 bases between. Germline assignment: CDR1 SEHNR and CDR2 FQNEAQ (reference sequence). The CDR3 has 13 residues. In DNA, the CDR3 is TGTGCCAGCAGCTTAGTGAGTCCAGATACGCAGTATTTT. Its translation: CASSLVSPDTQYF. The full variable domain, in which reference TRBV7-9 and TRBJ2-3 provide the parts outside the CDR3, is DTGVSQNPRHKITKRGQNVTFRCDPISEHNRLYWYRQTLGQGPEFLTYFQNEAQLEKSRLLSDRFSAERPKGSFSTLEIQRTEQGDSAMYLCASSLVSPDTQYFGPGTRLTVL.

This clonotype occurred many times. This chain uses TRBV12-3 or TRBV12-4 with TRBJ2-6, with unresolved D. The length of the CDR3 is 12 residues. Trimming removed 10 bases from V and 0 bases from J, with 4 bases in between. The CDR3 nucleotides are TGTGCCATTACCTCTGGGGCCAACGTCCTGACTTTC. Translated: CAITSGANVLTF.

There are a few counts of this clonotype. The rearrangement uses TRBV3-1 and TRBJ1-2, with D perhaps matching TRBD1 (5 bases). The CDR3 has 15 residues. Germline values: CDR1 LGHDT, CDR2 YNNKEL (reference sequence). Trimming removed 4 bases at V and 0 bases at J, with 12 bases between. DNA for the CDR3: TGTGCCAGCAGCCTACGCAGGGCCGCTAACTATGGCTACACCTTC. It translates to CASSLRRAANYGYTF.

This clonotype was detected many times. The rearrangement uses TRBV4-3 and TRBJ2-7, with a tentative D call TRBD1 (6 bases). Germline V gene data show CDR1 as LGHNA and CDR2 as YSLEER. CDR3 length: 16 amino acids. V lost 3 bases and J 3 bases, leaving 18 bases between the germline ends. The CDR3 sequence: CASSHDPGAPYYEQYF. CDR3 bases: TGCGCCAGCAGCCATGATCCAGGGGCGCCCTACTACGAGCAGTACTTC.

This sequence joins TRBV25-1 and TRBJ2-2; possible D gene TRBD2, 6 bases. V dropped 4 bases and J dropped 4 bases, with 10 bases sitting between them. Germline CDR1 MGHDK, CDR2 SYGVNS. The CDR3 consists of 14 residues. The CDR3: CASSGGDSTGELFF. The CDR3 nucleotides read TGTGCCAGCAGTGGGGGGGATTCCACCGGGGAGCTGTTTTTT.

To note about this clonotype: This may come from a read error, since a much larger clone is one base off. The rearrangement uses TRBV6-5 and TRBJ2-7, with 15 bases identical to TRBD2. Germline V gene sequence: CDR1 MNHEY, CDR2 SVGAGI. The CDR3 is made up of 15 amino acids. For the CDR3, the DNA is TGTGGCAGCAAGAAGGGACTAGCGGGAGGATACGAGCAGTACTTC. Protein: CGSKKGLAGGYEQYF.

Ten or more counts support this clonotype. CDR3 DNA: TGTGCCAGCAGCCCCCCCGACAGGGGGGGCGAGCAGTACTTC. It yields the protein CASSPPDRGGEQYF. This rearrangement joins TRBV7-9 to TRBJ2-7, with TRBD1 matching 9 bases. With 5 bases clipped from V and 6 bases from J, the junction kept 8 bases outside the gene matches. Germline assignment: CDR1 SEHNR and CDR2 FQNEAQ (reference sequence). CDR3 length equals 14 residues. Using reference TRBV7-9 and TRBJ2-7 for the parts outside the CDR3, the full variable domain is DTGVSQNPRHKITKRGQNVTFRCDPISEHNRLYWYRQTLGQGPEFLTYFQNEAQLEKSRLLSDRFSAERPKGSFSTLEIQRTEQGDSAMYLCASSPPDRGGEQYFGPGTRLTVT.